A selection of T cell receptor beta chains follows, all from one sample in a study of blood T cell repertoires in COVID-19. The method was immunoSEQ multiplex PCR; TCRdb's version includes in-frame clones alone and lacks a portion of them. The data hold about 300,000 clones, with approximately 86% observed a single time. The sequenced sample was peripheral blood. Receptors originate from an older man with acute or convalescent COVID-19. CDR3s include the opening cysteine and the closing phenylalanine or tryptophan. The order of the fields is D gene, J gene, V gene, clone size, CDR3 protein, CDR3 DNA. The D gene is left open where the match is weak. Part of the rows lack a size; the others show once, few, many or a class for expanded clones.

TRBD2	TRBJ2-1	TRBV19	.	CASTGLAGRSYNEQFF	TGTGCCAGCACCGGACTAGCGGGACGCTCCTACAATGAGCAGTTCTTC
TRBD1	TRBJ1-1	TRBV6-5	.	CASRARDRGRTEAFF	TGTGCCAGCAGAGCACGGGACAGGGGTCGAACTGAAGCTTTCTTT
TRBD1	TRBJ2-5	TRBV5-8	.	CASSLVDREETQYF	TGTGCCAGCAGCTTGGTGGACAGGGAAGAGACCCAGTACTTC
TRBD1	TRBJ1-4	TRBV24-1	.	CATQGGSTNEKLFF	TGTGCCACCCAGGGGGGATCGACTAATGAAAAACTGTTTTTT
.	TRBJ1-5	TRBV19	once	CASRYTHSPGANQPQHF	TGTGCCAGTAGATACACCCATTCCCCGGGAGCGAATCAGCCCCAGCATTTT
.	TRBJ2-7	TRBV28	.	CASTGLGGGQYF	TGTGCCAGCACGGGACTGGGAGGCGGGCAGTACTTC
TRBD2	TRBJ2-5	TRBV18	.	CASSPVAGGVQETQYF	TGTGCCAGCTCACCAGTGGCGGGGGGGGTCCAAGAGACCCAGTACTTC
.	TRBJ1-5	TRBV6-1	.	CASSEQGSNQPQHF	TGTGCCAGCAGTGAGCAGGGGAGCAATCAGCCCCAGCATTTT
.	TRBJ2-3	TRBV7-2	.	CASSLAGHSDTQYF	TGTGCCAGCAGCTTAGCGGGACACTCAGATACGCAGTATTTT
.	TRBJ1-1	TRBV7-9	.	CASSPEAARGAFF	TGTGCCAGCAGCCCAGAGGCAGCCCGAGGAGCTTTCTTT
TRBD1	TRBJ2-7	TRBV6-6	.	CASRDRGAGEQYF	TGTGCCAGCAGGGACAGGGGTGCGGGCGAGCAGTACTTC
TRBD2	TRBJ2-7	TRBV2	.	CASSEIRLAGSDEQYF	TGTGCCAGCAGCGAAATACGACTAGCGGGATCAGACGAGCAGTACTTC
.	TRBJ1-6	TRBV2	.	CASSEQGAGSPLHF	TGTGCCAGCAGTGAACAGGGCGCCGGGTCACCCCTCCACTTT
.	TRBJ2-1	TRBV4-2	.	CASSQATGYNEQFF	TGTGCCAGCAGCCAAGCTACGGGGTACAATGAGCAGTTCTTC
.	TRBJ1-2	TRBV5-5	.	CASSLDGQTTRGYTF	TGTGCCAGCAGCTTGGACGGACAGACCACTAGAGGCTACACCTTC
.	TRBJ2-7	TRBV5-1	.	CASSLGPGQHYEQYF	TGCGCCAGCAGCTTGGGTCCCGGACAGCACTACGAGCAGTACTTC
TRBD1	TRBJ1-6	TRBV30	.	CAWRPPRTGRRSPLHF	TGTGCCTGGAGACCCCCCCGGACAGGGAGGCGGTCACCCCTCCACTTT
TRBD1	TRBJ2-7	TRBV11-2	.	CASSRTGTGPYEQYF	TGTGCCAGCAGCCGTACCGGGACAGGACCCTACGAGCAGTACTTC
.	TRBJ1-4	TRBV28	.	CASSSGGADEKLFF	TGTGCCAGCAGTTCGGGGGGCGCGGATGAAAAACTGTTTTTT
.	TRBJ2-5	TRBV7-9	.	CASSRSTGQETQYF	TGTGCCAGCAGCCGCTCAACGGGACAAGAGACCCAGTACTTC
.	TRBJ1-2	TRBV25-1	.	CASSRNPGVGYTF	TGTGCCAGCAGTAGAAACCCCGGAGTTGGCTACACCTTC
TRBD1	TRBJ2-7	TRBV28	.	CASSLSDRGYEQYF	TGTGCCAGCAGTCTCTCGGACAGGGGGTACGAGCAGTACTTC
.	TRBJ1-1	TRBV7-9	.	CASSLPGLHTEAFF	TGTGCCAGCAGCTTGCCAGGGTTGCACACTGAAGCTTTCTTT
.	TRBJ2-5	TRBV15	.	CATSPFQETQYF	TGTGCCACCAGCCCCTTCCAAGAGACCCAGTACTTC
TRBD1	TRBJ2-1	TRBV5-4	once	CASSFWRDRGPNEQFF	TGTGCCAGCAGCTTCTGGCGGGACAGGGGACCCAATGAGCAGTTCTTC
.	TRBJ1-4	TRBV7-2	.	CASSFRRGEKLFF	TGTGCCAGCAGCTTCCGGAGGGGAGAAAAACTGTTTTTT
TRBD1	TRBJ2-7	TRBV11-3	few	CASSLGPDRGTYEQYF	TGTGCCAGCAGCTTAGGACCGGACAGGGGGACCTACGAGCAGTACTTC
.	TRBJ1-4	TRBV9	.	CASSVGARSDEKLFF	TGTGCCAGCAGCGTAGGGGCCCGGTCTGATGAAAAACTGTTTTTT
.	TRBJ1-2	TRBV11-1	.	CASSLVRGSVGYTF	TGTGCCAGCAGCTTGGTAAGGGGGTCTGTAGGCTACACCTTC